Each of the 24 T cell receptor beta chains below was sequenced from the same sample in a study of shared clonotypes between healthy human individuals. The table came from immunoSEQ multiplex PCR; TCRdb's copy has only in-frame clones and leaves some out. Of around 1.9 million clones in the sample, roughly 91% were seen once. Naive CD8 populations comprised CD45RO-negative cells positively selected for CCR7, excluding terminally differentiated effector memory CD45RA+ cells. Sequences were obtained from naive CD8+ T cells from PBMCs. All receptors come from a man aged 18 to 30 in good health. Some clones in this sample may be carry-over from other donors' samples.

This clone came up once. The chain employs TRBV4-3 and TRBJ2-4, with D tentatively TRBD1 (6 bases). The germline V gene has CDR1 LGHNA and CDR2 YSLEER. Trimming left V 0 bases short and J 9 bases short, with 18 bases between. This CDR3 has 16 residues. In DNA, the CDR3 is TGCGCCAGCAGCCAAGATACCGGACCAGGGGAGACCATTCAGTACTTC. Translated: CASSQDTGPGETIQYF.

The V gene is TRBV28, the J gene TRBJ2-3, with 7 bases matching TRBD1. Per the germline V gene, CDR1 is MDHEN and CDR2 is SYDVKM. Germline trimming cut 3 bases from V and 1 base from J; bases unmatched to any gene: 4. The CDR3 is 15 amino acids. CDR3 region: CASSFKGAGTDTQYF. The CDR3 bases are TGTGCCAGCAGTTTCAAGGGGGCGGGCACAGATACGCAGTATTTT.

The J gene is TRBJ2-1, the V gene TRBV7-8; 11 bases are a match to TRBD2. The CDR3 contains 15 residues. CDR1 and CDR2 from the germline V gene are SGHVS and FQNEAQ. V dropped 4 bases and J dropped 5; count of bases not matched to a gene: 4. The CDR3 DNA reads as TGTGCCAGCAGCTCCCTAGCGGGGGGAGACAATGAGCAGTTCTTC. This gives the protein CASSSLAGGDNEQFF.

The chain has TRBV4-1 and TRBJ2-3; TRBD2 might be the D (5 bases). The V gene lost 6 bases and the J gene lost 6 bases, with 13 bases spanning the gap. The CDR3 consists of 13 residues. In germline, CDR1 is MGHRA, CDR2 YSYEKL. DNA for the CDR3: TGCGCCAGCAGAGGACTGGGCGGCGATACGCAGTATTTT. Amino acid sequence: CASRGLGGDTQYF.

The chain has TRBV11-2 and TRBJ2-1; weak D call: TRBD1 (6 bases). From germline, CDR1 is SGHAT and CDR2 FQNNGV. The CDR3 totals 15 residues. V was pared by 1 base and J by 5 bases, with 12 bases between. DNA of the CDR3: TGTGCCAGCAGCTTAGGTAGGGGGTCCCACAATGAGCAGTTCTTC. Translation: CASSLGRGSHNEQFF.

The rearrangement uses TRBV5-1 and TRBJ1-1; D might be TRBD1 (6 bases). V lost 1 base to trimming and J lost 1 base, with 17 bases between them. CDR3 length: 17 amino acids. Germline CDR1 is SGHRS and CDR2 is YFSETQ. CDR3 protein: CASSLLMMTGQNTEAFF. The CDR3 coding sequence is TGCGCCAGCAGCTTGTTAATGATGACAGGCCAGAACACTGAAGCTTTCTTT.

The V gene is TRBV27, the J gene TRBJ2-1; TRBD1 matches at 8 bases. The CDR3 is 13 amino acids. Germline CDR1 is MNHEY and CDR2 is SMNVEV (reference sequence). J gave up 4 bases and V 4 bases, and 0 bases lay outside the gene matches. CDR3 nucleotides: TGTGCCAGCAGTTGGACAGGGTACAATGAGCAGTTCTTC. Translated, it gives CASSWTGYNEQFF.

This CDR3 is CAWSQGPSYEQYF. The CDR3 DNA sequence: TGTGCCTGGAGCCAGGGCCCGTCCTACGAGCAGTACTTC. The chain has TRBV30 and TRBJ2-7; TRBD1 is a possible D gene (5 bases). This CDR3 spans 13 amino acids. V lost 3 bases, J lost 1 base, and 10 bases lay in between. From germline, CDR1 is GTSNPN and CDR2 SVGIG (reference sequence).

The chain uses TRBV6-5 and TRBJ1-3; TRBD1 agrees at 7 bases. The length of the CDR3 is 14 residues. The J segment lost 0 bases and the V segment lost 7 bases, leaving 3 bases of the junction unmatched. Per germline, CDR1 MNHEY and CDR2 SVGAGI. CDR3 loop: CASTRTGSGNTIYF. CDR3 DNA sequence: TGTGCCAGCACCCGGACAGGCTCTGGAAACACCATATATTTT.

The chain links TRBV7-9 to TRBJ1-1; tentatively, D is TRBD1 (5 bases). V dropped 4 bases and J dropped 6 bases, with 15 bases sitting between them. Per germline, CDR1 SEHNR and CDR2 FQNEAQ (reference sequence). The CDR3 is made up of 14 amino acids. In nucleotides, the CDR3 is TGTGCCAGCAGCTCTCTTGAGGGGTATGCTGAAGCTTTCTTT. Translating it yields CASSSLEGYAEAFF.

This clone has at least ten counts. The CDR3 loop reads CATSTRGIGHEQYF. Written as DNA, the CDR3 is TGTGCCACCAGCACACGAGGAATAGGCCACGAGCAGTACTTC. This chain joins TRBV15 and TRBJ2-7, with D unclear. CDR1 and CDR2 from the germline V gene are LNHNV and YYDKDF (reference sequence). The CDR3 contains 14 residues. The V and J ends lost 4 bases and 5 bases respectively, with 15 bases between them.

Comment on this clone: It may be a read error: a sequence one base away is much more abundant. Other DNA sequences in the same sample also yield this CDR3. V is TRBV7-9 and J is TRBJ2-7; D gene unclear. The CDR3 is made up of 12 amino acids. Trimming took 1 base from V and 5 from J, leaving 6 bases between them. CDR1 is SEHNR, CDR2 FQNEAQ, per germline (reference sequence). CDR3 region: CASSLVGDEQYF. Written as DNA, the CDR3 is TGTGCCAGCAGCTTAGTCGGCGACGAGCAGTACTTC. Together with reference TRBV7-9 and TRBJ2-7, the CDR3 gives the full variable domain: DTGVSQNPRHKITKRGQNVTFRCDPISEHNRLYWYRQTLGQGPEFLTYFQNEAQLEKSRLLSDRFSAERPKGSFSTLEIQRTEQGDSAMYLCASSLVGDEQYFGPGTRLTVT.

The rearrangement links TRBV7-2 to TRBJ2-2, with 8 bases that match TRBD2. The V and J ends lost 7 bases and 6 bases, in that order; junction bases with no gene match: 13. This CDR3 is built from 16 residues. Germline V lookup: CDR1 SGHTA, CDR2 FQGNSA. CDR3 sequence reads: CASTAKAGGIAGELFF. In DNA, the CDR3 is TGTGCCAGCACCGCCAAGGCGGGAGGCATTGCCGGGGAGCTGTTTTTT.

Of note for this clone: At the DNA level, this CDR3 is encoded by other sequences in the same sample as well. This rearrangement joins TRBV28 to TRBJ2-7, with 9 nucleotides matching TRBD1. The CDR3 sequence is 14 residues long. J gave up 3 bases and V 5 bases, and 5 bases lay outside the gene matches. Germline V gene sequence: CDR1 MDHEN, CDR2 SYDVKM. DNA for the CDR3: TGTGCCAGCAGTCGGACAGGGGAAAGCTACGAGCAGTACTTC. This gives the protein CASSRTGESYEQYF. The whole variable domain, filled in from reference TRBV28 and TRBJ2-7, reads DVKVTQSSRYLVKRTGEKVFLECVQDMDHENMFWYRQDPGLGLRLIYFSYDVKMKEKGDIPEGYSVSREKKERFSLILESASTNQTSMYLCASSRTGESYEQYFGPGTRLTVT.

CDR3 sequence: CASSDWLAGLETQYF. As DNA, the CDR3 is TGCGCCAGCAGTGATTGGCTAGCGGGTTTGGAGACCCAGTACTTC. V gene TRBV10-2 combines with J gene TRBJ2-5; 8 positions match TRBD2. CDR1 WSHSY and CDR2 SAAADI come from the germline V gene. The CDR3 is 15 residues long. Trimming took 3 bases from V and 5 from J; bases not matched to a gene: 8.

The chain joins TRBV7-2 to TRBJ1-5, with no clear D. Germline values: CDR1 SGHTA, CDR2 FQGNSA. The CDR3 covers 15 residues. V lost 1 base, J lost 3 bases, and 10 bases lay in between. The CDR3 spells CASSLGLGHNQPQHF. The CDR3, as DNA: TGTGCCAGCAGCTTAGGCTTGGGTCACAATCAGCCCCAGCATTTT.

The chain's CDR3 is CASSQTLKNTEAFF. The CDR3 DNA is TGCGCCAGCAGCCAAACCCTGAAGAACACTGAAGCTTTCTTT. The rearrangement joins TRBV10-2 to TRBJ1-1; no definite D call. Germline CDR1 is WSHSY and CDR2 is SAAADI. This CDR3 comprises 14 residues. The germline V and J ends were trimmed by 6 bases and 1 base, with 12 bases remaining between them.

The chain combines TRBV19 with TRBJ1-1, with 7 bases that match TRBD1. Germline V gives CDR1 LNHDA, CDR2 SQIVND (reference sequence). The CDR3 totals 17 residues. With V trimmed by 2 bases and J by 3 bases, 12 bases remained unmatched. The CDR3 sequence is CASSIRTGHPKDTEAFF. CDR3 nucleotide sequence: TGTGCCAGTAGTATACGGACAGGACATCCCAAGGACACTGAAGCTTTCTTT.

The rearrangement joins TRBV23-1 to TRBJ2-4, with D perhaps being TRBD1 or TRBD2 (5 bases each). TRBV23-1 is known as an ORF, though its function is uncertain. V was shortened by 2 bases and J by 2 bases, with 13 bases between the two germline ends. CDR3 length equals 16 residues. The CDR3 region has the DNA TGCGCCAGCAGTCAAGGGACCCTAGACCCCAAAAACATTCAGTACTTC. Encoded protein: CASSQGTLDPKNIQYF.

The chain couples TRBV5-1 to TRBJ2-1; D is undetermined. This CDR3 has 11 amino acids. CDR1 is SGHRS, CDR2 YFSETQ, per germline. V lost 4 bases and J lost 9, with 8 bases in between. CDR3 sequence reads: CASSKTREQFF. The CDR3 coding sequence is TGCGCCAGCAGCAAGACTCGTGAGCAGTTCTTC.

This clone was seen only once. The chain links TRBV7-9 to TRBJ2-7; D might be TRBD2 (5 bases). The CDR3 has 12 residues. V was clipped by 10 bases and J by 0 bases, with 10 bases between them. CDR1 and CDR2 (germline): SEHNR, FQNEAQ (reference sequence). The DNA of the CDR3 is TGTGCCACCGACGGGAACTCCTACGAGCAGTACTTC. Its translation: CATDGNSYEQYF.

The chain combines TRBV6-5 with TRBJ2-5, with a weak D call TRBD2 (5 bases). The CDR3 consists of 16 residues. Looked up from germline, CDR1 is MNHEY and CDR2 is SVGAGI. Trimming removed 0 bases at V and 0 bases at J, with 11 bases between. The CDR3 bases are TGTGCCAGCAGTTACTCGAGTGGGGAGTACCAAGAGACCCAGTACTTC. Its protein is CASSYSSGEYQETQYF.

The rearrangement links TRBV6-1 to TRBJ2-7, with 7 bases lining up with TRBD2. Looked up from germline, CDR1 is MNHNS and CDR2 is SASEGT. Trimming removed 5 bases from V and 3 bases from J; junction bases left unmatched: 7. The CDR3 covers 14 residues. The CDR3, as DNA: TGTGCCAGCAGTCCCCCTAGCGGCCTCTACGAGCAGTACTTC. Protein: CASSPPSGLYEQYF.

The J gene is TRBJ2-3, the V gene TRBV7-8; TRBD2 aligns across 7 bases. This CDR3 has 17 residues. The germline V gene has CDR1 SGHVS and CDR2 FQNEAQ. After removal of 4 bases from V and 4 bases from J, the junction contained 14 bases not matched to a gene. The CDR3 protein is CASSYPVGSGGPDTQYF. CDR3 DNA sequence: TGTGCCAGCAGCTACCCGGTTGGGTCGGGAGGCCCAGATACGCAGTATTTT.